This TCR beta chain was documented in a study of vaccination and CD4 T cells after COVID-19. Study information: Overlapping spike peptides of SARS-CoV-2, HCoV-NL63, HCoV-OC43 and HCoV-229E were used, and cells were stimulated with them. Treatment of control cultures consisted of a CEFX pool, an HIV-1 Nef pool, or no peptide. Whole-study findings and limits: The median SARS-CoV-2-reactive clonotype number increased from 21 to 38, without statistical significance.

This clonotype has more than one count but fewer than ten. The antigen is unknown. Sequenced with the Oncomine TCR Beta short-read assay was DNA taken from cultured CD4+ T cells. TCRdb re-called the PCR reads through MiXCR, storing one row per CDR3 protein. The sample lists roughly 14,000 distinct CDR3 sequences, about 39% occurring once. The treatment: roughly 10-day PBMC culture with coronavirus spike peptide pools or control peptides (ViraFEST assay). Specimen: CD4+ T cells from blood, cultured in vitro, collected before SARS-CoV-2 vaccination. This sequence originates from a human donor who had recovered from COVID-19.

The CDR3 DNA sequence: TGTGCCAGCAGCTTAGACCCCGGTAACTATGGCTACACCTTC. This codes for CASSLDPGNYGYTF. This chain connects TRBV7-2 to TRBJ1-2; D ambiguous. This CDR3 contains 14 residues. The V gene lost 1 base and the J gene lost 1 base, with 7 bases spanning the gap. In germline, CDR1 is SGHTA, CDR2 FQGNSA.